The clone carrying this T cell receptor beta chain was detected ten times or more. Its antigen is undetermined. Between the trimmed V and J ends, which lost 2 bases and 2 bases, there was a span of 12 bases. This CDR3 comprises 15 residues. Germline V gene sequence: CDR1 SGHVS, CDR2 FQNEAQ. This sample is part of a study of T cell repertoires in cytomegalovirus infection. TCRdb reprocessed the reads with MiXCR, giving one entry per CDR3 protein. The sample contains roughly 920,000 distinct CDR3 sequences, around a third of which appear only once. Sequencing used cultured CD8+ T cells from PBMCs, obtained from culture after CMV antigen stimulation. This chain joins TRBV7-8 and TRBJ1-1, with a possible D match to TRBD1 (6 bases). This TCR was sampled from a human donor in good health (CMV status not recorded). Some clones in this sample may be carry-over from other donors' samples. The CDR3: CASSLRSGGNTEAFF. For the CDR3, the DNA is TGTGCCAGCAGCTTAAGGTCTGGGGGCAACACTGAAGCTTTCTTT. The full variable domain, completed using reference TRBV7-8 and TRBJ1-1, is GAGVSQSPRYKVAKRGQDVALRCDPISGHVSLFWYQQALGQGPEFLTYFQNEAQLDKSGLPSDRFFAERPEGSVSTLKIQRTQQEDSAVYLCASSLRSGGNTEAFFGQGTRLTVV.